This T cell receptor beta chain was obtained from a study of T cell changes during pregnancy in multiple sclerosis (dated by TCRdb to about 2019). For context, the study as a whole: In women with multiple sclerosis, the researchers looked at how the T cell repertoire shifted as pregnancy progressed.

In regard to this clone: The clone's antigen remains unknown. Base qualities were left out, and no much larger clone turns up one base away.

The CDR3 goes from the cysteine to the phenylalanine over 15 residues. The read is trimmed to its CDR3 DNA, 45 bases read in frame from base 1. Library preparation was by the immunoSEQ multiplex PCR assay. TCRdb mirrors the immuneACCESS table, restricted to in-frame sequences. Some clones are absent from its copies; in checked studies, under half trace to an unresolved V gene, and the reason for the others is unknown. In all, the sample holds more than 45,000 clones, and around 93% of those were seen once. The ten largest clones take up around 4% of the sample. The sequencing here drew on CD8+ T cells from peripheral blood mononuclear cells, taken in the second trimester of pregnancy. The sequence came from a female donor with multiple sclerosis, enrolled in a pregnancy study. The sequence joins TRBV21-1 to TRBJ1-1; TRBD1, as called in the table, went unchecked against the DNA. TRBV21-1 is a documented pseudogene. The sequence in DNA is TGTGCCAGCAGCATATCCGACAAACCGAACACTGAAGCTTTCTTT. This gives the protein CASSISDKPNTEAFF.